This T cell receptor (beta chain) came from a study of T-cell memory formation after mild COVID-19. Germline V lookup: CDR1 SEHNR, CDR2 FQNEAQ (reference sequence). Trimming took off 5 bases at V and 2 bases at J, with 20 bases between the two ends. This CDR3 comprises 17 residues. TCRdb fed the 5' RACE reads into MiXCR, producing one record per CDR3 protein. Of around 300,000 distinct CDR3 sequences listed, 13% are singletons. This clonotype was counted a few times. Antigen unknown. The study's findings and limits: Pre-infection memory contained some responding clones, which suggested that cross-reactive memory had joined.

The source material was PBMCs or a T cell subset sorted from them (not recorded which). The chain employs TRBV7-9 and TRBJ2-3; maybe TRBD1 (5 bases). This TCR derives from a man in his late teens or twenties who had mild COVID-19 (a few samples of this study predate the infection). Cell type and time point are not known. CDR3 nucleotide sequence: TGTGCCAGCAGCCCTACCTACAGCAGGGAAGTCACAGATACGCAGTATTTT. It codes for CASSPTYSREVTDTQYF.